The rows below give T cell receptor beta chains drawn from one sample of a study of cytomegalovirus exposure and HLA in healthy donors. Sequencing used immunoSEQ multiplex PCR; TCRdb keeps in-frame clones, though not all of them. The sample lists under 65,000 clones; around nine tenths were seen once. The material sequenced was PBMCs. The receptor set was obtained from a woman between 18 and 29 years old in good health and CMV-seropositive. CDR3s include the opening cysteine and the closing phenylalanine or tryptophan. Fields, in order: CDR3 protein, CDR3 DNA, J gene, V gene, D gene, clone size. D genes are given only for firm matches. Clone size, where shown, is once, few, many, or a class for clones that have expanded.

CASSVTYRVTEGYTF TGTGCCAGCAGCGTAACCTACAGGGTAACGGAGGGCTACACCTTC TRBJ1-2 TRBV9 - -
CASSLANGEGSPLHF TGCGCCAGCAGCTTGGCCAATGGCGAGGGTTCACCCCTCCACTTT TRBJ1-6 TRBV5-1 - few
CASSGPTGTPEEAFF TGTGCCAGCAGCGGCCCCACCGGGACACCAGAAGAAGCTTTCTTT TRBJ1-1 TRBV9 - -
CASSLEGASTDTQYF TGTGCCAGCAGCTTGGAGGGGGCTAGCACAGATACGCAGTATTTT TRBJ2-3 TRBV7-2 - -
CASSLAGANTEAFF TGCGCCAGCAGCTTGGCCGGAGCGAACACTGAAGCTTTCTTT TRBJ1-1 TRBV5-1 - -
CASSYSLTVEAFF TGTGCCAGCAGTTACTCGTTGACAGTTGAAGCTTTCTTT TRBJ1-1 TRBV6-5 - -
CARDREGTYEQYF TGTGCCAGAGACAGGGAAGGGACCTACGAGCAGTACTTC TRBJ2-7 TRBV2 TRBD1 -
CAWLGTGNRYGYTF TGTGCCTGGCTCGGGACAGGGAACCGCTATGGCTACACCTTC TRBJ1-2 TRBV30 TRBD1 -
CSVDRWAKVEANYGYTF TGCAGCGTTGACAGGTGGGCGAAGGTGGAGGCTAACTATGGCTACACCTTC TRBJ1-2 TRBV29-1 - -
CASNEGARETQYF TGCGCCAGCAACGAGGGGGCGCGGGAGACCCAGTACTTC TRBJ2-5 TRBV5-1 TRBD1 -
CAISVGRGTNQPQHF TGTGCCATCAGTGTGGGCAGGGGAACCAATCAGCCCCAGCATTTT TRBJ1-5 TRBV10-3 - -
CASSSSGTTYGYTF TGTGCCAGCAGCTCGAGTGGGACAACCTATGGCTACACCTTC TRBJ1-2 TRBV5-5 - -
CASSLSGRMAYEQYF TGTGCCAGCAGTTTATCGGGCAGGATGGCCTACGAGCAGTACTTC TRBJ2-7 TRBV27 - -
CASSQGVGGVDGYTF TGCGCCAGCAGCCAGGGGGTGGGGGGGGTCGATGGCTACACCTTC TRBJ1-2 TRBV4-3 - -
CASDRGGSPLHF TGTGCCAGCGACAGGGGAGGGTCACCCCTCCACTTT TRBJ1-6 TRBV28 TRBD1 -
CASSPPDIAVSTDTQYF TGTGCCAGCAGTCCCCCGGATATCGCGGTTAGCACAGATACGCAGTATTTT TRBJ2-3 TRBV7-9 - -
CASSPDISGNTIYF TGTGCCAGCAGCCCGGACATCTCTGGAAACACCATATATTTT TRBJ1-3 TRBV7-9 - -
CASSLSAGVPKETQYF TGTGCCAGCAGCTTATCAGCGGGGGTCCCGAAAGAGACCCAGTACTTC TRBJ2-5 TRBV7-2 TRBD2 -
CSASANYGYTF TGCAGTGCTTCCGCTAACTATGGCTACACCTTC TRBJ1-2 TRBV20-1 - -
CASSERTDYGYTF TGTGCCAGCAGCGAGCGGACAGACTATGGCTACACCTTC TRBJ1-2 TRBV6-1 - few
CASSFPTRQYNNQPQHF TGTGCCAGCAGCTTCCCCACACGACAGTACAACAATCAGCCCCAGCATTTT TRBJ1-5 TRBV7-8 - -
CASSYALTGDHGYTF TGTGCCAGCAGTTACGCGCTTACAGGGGATCATGGCTACACCTTC TRBJ1-2 TRBV6-5 TRBD1 -
CASSQVGSLNEQFF TGCGCCAGCAGCCAAGTGGGCAGTCTTAATGAGCAGTTCTTC TRBJ2-1 TRBV4-1 - -
CASSAGQLFYGYTF TGCGCCAGCAGCGCGGGACAGCTTTTCTATGGCTACACCTTC TRBJ1-2 TRBV5-1 TRBD1 -
CASSPRTGSGNTIYF TGTGCCAGCAGTCCCAGAACAGGGTCTGGAAACACCATATATTTT TRBJ1-3 TRBV2 - -
CASSLGFLRSSYNSPLHF TGTGCCAGCAGTTTAGGATTTCTTAGGAGCTCCTATAATTCACCCCTCCACTTT TRBJ1-6 TRBV27 - -
CASSLPVTGGSYNEQFF TGTGCCAGCAGCCTCCCGGTTACGGGGGGTTCCTACAATGAGCAGTTCTTC TRBJ2-1 TRBV13 TRBD2 -
CAAIGGGFDYTF TGTGCCGCAATTGGTGGGGGGTTTGACTACACCTTC TRBJ1-2 TRBV28 - -
CASSLGIAGGGDEQFF TGTGCCAGCAGCTTAGGGATAGCGGGGGGTGGCGATGAGCAGTTCTTC TRBJ2-1 TRBV7-3 TRBD2 -
CASSAQGGWGTDTQYF TGTGCCAGCAGCGCCCAGGGGGGCTGGGGCACAGATACGCAGTATTTT TRBJ2-3 TRBV7-2 - -
CASGNAGTPYGYTF TGTGCCAGCGGTAACGCCGGGACACCCTATGGCTACACCTTC TRBJ1-2 TRBV27 - -
CASSADRGEKLFF TGTGCCAGCAGCGCGGACAGGGGTGAAAAACTGTTTTTT TRBJ1-4 TRBV5-6 TRBD1 few
CASSLQGRWYEQYF TGTGCCAGCAGTTTGCAGGGTCGATGGTACGAGCAGTACTTC TRBJ2-7 TRBV28 - -
CASSNATGQGRRRPQHF TGTGCCAGTAGTAATGCCACCGGACAGGGTAGGAGGCGGCCCCAGCATTTT TRBJ1-5 TRBV19 TRBD1 -
CASSLVAGGPDTDTQYF TGTGCCAGCAGCTTGGTGGCGGGGGGGCCTGACACAGATACGCAGTATTTT TRBJ2-3 TRBV5-6 TRBD2 -
CASSLGTGGSRQYF TGCGCCAGCAGCTTGGGGACAGGGGGCAGTCGGCAGTACTTC TRBJ2-7 TRBV5-1 TRBD1 -
CTSSQESRQETQYF TGCACCAGCAGCCAGGAGTCGCGCCAAGAGACCCAGTACTTC TRBJ2-5 TRBV1 - -
CASSVSGTGFIDEQFF TGTGCCAGCAGCGTATCCGGGACAGGGTTTATCGATGAGCAGTTCTTC TRBJ2-1 TRBV9 TRBD1 -
CASSEVRLTEAFF TGTGCCAGCAGCGAGGTCCGTTTGACTGAAGCTTTCTTT TRBJ1-1 TRBV6-5 - -
CASSPGTGEPLHF TGTGCCAGCAGCCCCGGGACAGGGGAACCCCTCCACTTT TRBJ1-6 TRBV11-1 TRBD1 -
CASSLGTRANEQFF TGTGCCAGCAGCCTAGGGACTAGAGCTAATGAGCAGTTCTTC TRBJ2-1 TRBV7-9 TRBD2 -
CASSLGTGAFTDTQYF TGCGCCAGCAGCTTGGGTACAGGGGCCTTCACAGATACGCAGTATTTT TRBJ2-3 TRBV5-1 TRBD1 -
CASRIAGGTYNEQFF TGCGCCAGCAGGATAGCGGGGGGGACCTACAATGAGCAGTTCTTC TRBJ2-1 TRBV5-1 TRBD2 -
CASLRCGNQPQHF TGTGCAAGCTTGAGATGCGGCAATCAGCCCCAGCATTTT TRBJ1-5 TRBV12-2 - -
CASSLFRGMDTQYF TGTGCCAGCAGTTTATTTCGCGGGATGGATACGCAGTATTTT TRBJ2-3 TRBV27 - -
CAKGLPNTDTQYF TGTGCCAAGGGACTACCGAACACAGATACGCAGTATTTT TRBJ2-3 TRBV30 TRBD2 -
CASRRGEAKQETQYF TGTGCCAGCAGAAGAGGGGAGGCCAAGCAAGAGACCCAGTACTTC TRBJ2-5 TRBV27 - -
CASSQDFEGAHYGYTF TGCGCCAGCAGCCAAGATTTTGAGGGGGCGCATTATGGCTACACCTTC TRBJ1-2 TRBV4-1 TRBD1 -
CASSLDRGGTEAFF TGTGCCAGCAGTTTAGACAGGGGTGGCACTGAAGCTTTCTTT TRBJ1-1 TRBV6-1 TRBD1 -
CARRTGTSGYNEQFF TGCGCCAGAAGAACCGGGACTAGCGGGTACAATGAGCAGTTCTTC TRBJ2-1 TRBV10-1 TRBD2 -
CASSLGGPAYNEQFF TGTGCCAGCAGCTTAGGCGGCCCAGCCTACAATGAGCAGTTCTTC TRBJ2-1 TRBV7-2 - -
CASSPPGGEQFF TGTGCCAGCAGCCCCCCGGGCGGGGAGCAGTTCTTC TRBJ2-1 TRBV11-3 - -
CASSHRGGNEQFF TGTGCCAGCAGCCATAGGGGGGGCAATGAGCAGTTCTTC TRBJ2-1 TRBV7-3 - -
CASSRGQRGNEKLFF TGCGCCAGCAGCCGAGGACAGCGGGGGAATGAAAAACTGTTTTTT TRBJ1-4 TRBV4-1 - -
CASSEKGVSGANVLTF TGTGCCAGCAGTGAGAAGGGGGTCTCTGGGGCCAACGTCCTGACTTTC TRBJ2-6 TRBV6-1 - -
CASSLDSGIYEQYF TGTGCCAGCAGCTTGGACAGTGGAATCTACGAGCAGTACTTC TRBJ2-7 TRBV5-4 - -
CASSESSAGTGELFF TGTGCCAGCAGTGAATCTTCTGCGGGGACCGGGGAGCTGTTTTTT TRBJ2-2 TRBV6-4 - -
CASSSQGSGPDTQYF TGTGCCAGCAGCAGTCAGGGGAGCGGCCCAGATACGCAGTATTTT TRBJ2-3 TRBV21-1 - -
CASSLHGWGQAFF TGTGCCAGCAGCTTACACGGTTGGGGCCAAGCTTTCTTT TRBJ1-1 TRBV7-9 - -